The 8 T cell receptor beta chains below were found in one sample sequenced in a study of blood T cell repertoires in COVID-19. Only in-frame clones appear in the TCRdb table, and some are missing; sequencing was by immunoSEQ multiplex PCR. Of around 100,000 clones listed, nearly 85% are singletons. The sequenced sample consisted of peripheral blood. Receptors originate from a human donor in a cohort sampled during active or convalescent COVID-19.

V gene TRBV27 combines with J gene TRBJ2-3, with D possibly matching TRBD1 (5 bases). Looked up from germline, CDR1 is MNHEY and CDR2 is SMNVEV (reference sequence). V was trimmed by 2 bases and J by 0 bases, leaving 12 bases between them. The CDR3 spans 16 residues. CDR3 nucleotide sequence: TGTGCCAGCAGTTTACTTGGGCAGGGTAGCACAGATACGCAGTATTTT. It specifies CASSLLGQGSTDTQYF.

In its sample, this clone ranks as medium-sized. The CDR3 DNA follows: TGTGCCAGCAGCCAGGGGGCTGGTCAGCCCCAGCATTTT. Its protein product is CASSQGAGQPQHF. The gene calls are TRBV11-3 and TRBJ1-5; 8 nucleotides agree with TRBD1. Germline V gene lookup returns CDR1 SGHNT and CDR2 YENEEA. The CDR3 runs to 13 residues. The ends lost 5 bases at V and 6 bases at J; junction bases unmatched: 3.

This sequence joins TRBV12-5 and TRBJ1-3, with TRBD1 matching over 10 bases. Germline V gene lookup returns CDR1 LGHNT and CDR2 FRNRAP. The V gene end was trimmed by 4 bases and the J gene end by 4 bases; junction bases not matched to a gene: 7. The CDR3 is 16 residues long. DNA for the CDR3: TGTGCTAGTGGTTGGATGACAGGGGGCGTCGGAAACACCATATATTTT. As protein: CASGWMTGGVGNTIYF.

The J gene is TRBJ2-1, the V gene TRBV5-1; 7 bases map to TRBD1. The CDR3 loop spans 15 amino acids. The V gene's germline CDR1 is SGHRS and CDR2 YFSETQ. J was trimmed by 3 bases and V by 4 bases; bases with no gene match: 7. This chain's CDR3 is CASSRSGQSYNEQFF. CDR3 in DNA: TGCGCCAGCAGCCGATCGGGACAGAGCTACAATGAGCAGTTCTTC. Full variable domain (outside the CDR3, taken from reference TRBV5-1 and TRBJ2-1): KAGVTQTPRYLIKTRGQQVTLSCSPISGHRSVSWYQQTPGQGLQFLFEYFSETQRNKGNFPGRFSGRQFSNSRSEMNVSTLELGDSALYLCASSRSGQSYNEQFFGPGTRLTVL.

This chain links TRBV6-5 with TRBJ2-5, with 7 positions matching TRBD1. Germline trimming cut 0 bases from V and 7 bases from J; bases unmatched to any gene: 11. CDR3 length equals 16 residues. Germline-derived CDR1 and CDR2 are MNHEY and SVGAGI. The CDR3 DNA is TGTGCCAGCAGTTACTCGGCAGGGGGACCCTGGGGGACCCAGTACTTC. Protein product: CASSYSAGGPWGTQYF.

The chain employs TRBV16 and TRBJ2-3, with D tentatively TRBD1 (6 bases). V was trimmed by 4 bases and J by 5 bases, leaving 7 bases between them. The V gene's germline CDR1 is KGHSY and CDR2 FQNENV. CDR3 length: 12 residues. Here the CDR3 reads CASSRGGDTQYF. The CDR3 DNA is TGTGCCAGCAGCCGAGGGGGAGATACGCAGTATTTT.

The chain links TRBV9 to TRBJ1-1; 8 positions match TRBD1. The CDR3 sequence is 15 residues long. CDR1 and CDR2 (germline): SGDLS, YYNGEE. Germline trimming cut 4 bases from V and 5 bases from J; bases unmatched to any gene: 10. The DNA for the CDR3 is TGTGCCAGCAGCATAGGACAGGGCGTAAATACTGAAGCTTTCTTT. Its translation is CASSIGQGVNTEAFF.

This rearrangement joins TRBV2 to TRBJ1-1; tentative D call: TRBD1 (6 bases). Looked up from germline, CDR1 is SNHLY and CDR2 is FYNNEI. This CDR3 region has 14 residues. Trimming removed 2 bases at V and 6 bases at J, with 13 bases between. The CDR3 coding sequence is TGTGCCAGCAGTGAAAGCGAGAACAGGGCTGAAGCTTTCTTT. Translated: CASSESENRAEAFF.